This TCR beta chain originates from a study of Ad26.COV2.S vaccination and SARS-CoV-2 variants. As to this clone: What it binds is not known.

Assay: immunoSEQ multiplex PCR; the TCRdb copy retains only in-frame clones and omits some. The table has some 340,000 clones, around 83% seen once; the top ten hold 1.5% to 2.5%. The CDR3 has 13 amino acids. V lost 6 bases and J 1 base, leaving 9 bases between the germline ends. General study findings and limits: While placebo recipients had lower spike-specific TCR breadth, vaccine recipients had more. Analyses that measured TCR breadth and depth may have underestimated total T cell responses.

Regarding treatment: around 19 received Ad26.COV2.S at low or high dose, single or two shots; five or six received placebo; per-sample allocation not given. Each sample was drawn 63 days after the first injection (of vaccine or placebo). The sample in question was peripheral blood, obtained in a trial of Ad26.COV2.S vaccine versus placebo. The TCR sequence derives from a person aged 18-65 years who received the Ad26.COV2.S COVID-19 vaccine or a placebo. This chain joins TRBV12-3 or TRBV12-4 and TRBJ2-5; D gene ambiguous. CDR3 region: CASRPNGQETQYF. The CDR3 DNA is TGTGCCAGCAGGCCCAACGGCCAAGAGACCCAGTACTTC.